This is a list of T cell receptor beta chains from one sample in a study of PD-1 blockade in classical Hodgkin lymphoma. Only in-frame clones appear in the TCRdb table, and some are missing; sequencing was by immunoSEQ multiplex PCR. The sample lists about 100,000 clones, about 89% occurring once. This specimen consisted of peripheral blood mononuclear cells (PBMCs), obtained before the second cycle of nivolumab. The receptors stem from a human donor with classical Hodgkin lymphoma. Each CDR3 is given with its conserved first and last residue. A D gene is named only where the DNA matches it firmly. A clone size is listed for some rows: how often the clone was seen (once, few, many), or a class if it is expanded.

v_gene	d_gene	abundance	j_gene	CDR3nt	CDR3aa
TRBV5-1	.	.	TRBJ2-7	TGCGCCAGCAGCTTGGGTACGGGCTACGAGCAGTACTTC	CASSLGTGYEQYF
TRBV7-2	TRBD2	.	TRBJ2-3	TGTGCCAGCAGCGTTACTAGCGGGGGGGCCACAGATACGCAGTATTTT	CASSVTSGGATDTQYF
TRBV6-5	.	few	TRBJ2-7	TGTGCCAGCAGTTACCTTCAGAGCTACGAGCAGTACTTC	CASSYLQSYEQYF
TRBV19	TRBD1	.	TRBJ2-7	TGTGCCAGTAGTATAGAGGGGACAGGCCGGCAGTACTTC	CASSIEGTGRQYF
TRBV6-6	.	.	TRBJ1-2	TGTGCCAGCAGTTACGGGACCGAGCTAAGTGGCTACACCTTC	CASSYGTELSGYTF
TRBV7-8	.	.	TRBJ2-1	TGTGCCAGCAGCTTTACCAGAAATGAGCAGTTCTTC	CASSFTRNEQFF
TRBV9	.	once	TRBJ2-5	TGTGCCAGCACGGGCCGCGCCCAAGAGACCCAGTACTTC	CASTGRAQETQYF
TRBV19	.	.	TRBJ2-1	TGTGCCAGTAGTATCGCGGGGGCCACCTACAATGAGCAGTTCTTC	CASSIAGATYNEQFF
TRBV2	.	.	TRBJ2-7	TGTGCCAGCAGTGAAGCTTCGGGATCCCTATACGAGCAGTACTTC	CASSEASGSLYEQYF
TRBV28	.	once	TRBJ2-4	TGTGCCAGCAGTTTGGTGACCGGGACCTTAGCCATTCAGTACTTC	CASSLVTGTLAIQYF
TRBV7-3	.	.	TRBJ1-2	TGTGCCAGCAGTCCGAGGGGAGGGCAAGGGTATGGCTACACCTTC	CASSPRGGQGYGYTF
TRBV6-5	.	.	TRBJ2-7	TGTGCCAGCCGAGCAGGGTCCTACGAGCAGTACTTC	CASRAGSYEQYF
TRBV7-9	TRBD1	.	TRBJ2-5	TGTGCCAGCAGCTTACAAGGGGGCCTCGAGACCCAGTACTTC	CASSLQGGLETQYF
TRBV5-1	TRBD1	.	TRBJ2-7	TGCGCCAGCAGCTTGGGGCAGGGGGCCCACGAGCAGTACTTC	CASSLGQGAHEQYF
TRBV6-4	.	.	TRBJ2-6	TGTGCCAGCATGGAGCAATCTGGGGCCAACGTCCTGACTTTC	CASMEQSGANVLTF
TRBV2	TRBD1	.	TRBJ2-7	TGTGCCAGCAGTGGGGACAGTTCCTACGAGCAGTACTTC	CASSGDSSYEQYF
TRBV4-3	TRBD1	few	TRBJ2-1	TGCGCCAGCAGCGCTCGGAGTGGACAGGGGAAGCAGTTCTTC	CASSARSGQGKQFF
TRBV9	.	.	TRBJ1-1	TGTGCCAGCAGCGAGAGGGGGGAGAACACTGAAGCTTTCTTT	CASSERGENTEAFF
TRBV4-1	TRBD1	.	TRBJ1-1	TGCGCCAGCAGCTCCCCGCTTTGGGCAGGGGGGGGCACTGAAGCTTTCTTT	CASSSPLWAGGGTEAFF
TRBV11-2	.	few	TRBJ2-3	TGTGCCAGCAGCTCAACGGGACGCATCACAGATACGCAGTATTTT	CASSSTGRITDTQYF
TRBV9	.	.	TRBJ1-2	TGTGCCAGCAGCGTAATGGGGGGAGCGGGCTATGGCTACACCTTC	CASSVMGGAGYGYTF
TRBV7-9	.	.	TRBJ2-3	TGTGCCAGCAGCCGGCCGTTCGGGACGTTCCTTTCCACAGATACGCAGTATTTT	CASSRPFGTFLSTDTQYF
TRBV13	.	.	TRBJ1-1	TGTGCCAGCAGCGAAACTAGGGGCACTGAAGCTTTCTTT	CASSETRGTEAFF
TRBV6-5	.	.	TRBJ1-1	TGTGCCAGCAGTTACTCCGGCAGTGAAGCTTTCTTT	CASSYSGSEAFF
TRBV13	.	.	TRBJ2-1	TGTGCCAGCAGCTTAGTTAGTCCCAATGAGCAGTTCTTC	CASSLVSPNEQFF
TRBV6-4	.	.	TRBJ2-3	TGTGCCAGCAGTGATGACCTTAGTGATACGCAGTATTTT	CASSDDLSDTQYF
TRBV30	.	.	TRBJ1-2	TGTGCCTGGAGTCAGGGACATGGCTACACCTTC	CAWSQGHGYTF
TRBV18	.	.	TRBJ1-4	TGTGCCAGCTCTGTAGGCGGTCATAATGAAAAACTGTTTTTT	CASSVGGHNEKLFF
TRBV6-5	.	few	TRBJ1-6	TGTGCCAGTTTAGGTTCTAAGGATAATTCACCCCTCCACTTT	CASLGSKDNSPLHF
TRBV7-6	TRBD1	.	TRBJ2-3	TGTGCCAGCAGCAGGATCGTGGACAGGGGGACAGATACGCAGTATTTT	CASSRIVDRGTDTQYF
TRBV4-2	.	.	TRBJ1-2	TGTGCCAGCAGCCAAGGAACAGGCCTTCTCCATGGCTACACCTTC	CASSQGTGLLHGYTF
TRBV5-1	.	.	TRBJ1-1	TGCGCCAGCAGCTTGGTGGCGGGCATGAACACTGAAGCTTTCTTT	CASSLVAGMNTEAFF
TRBV6-5	.	.	TRBJ2-1	TGTGCCAGCAGGCCTCACGGGTACAATGAGCAGTTCTTC	CASRPHGYNEQFF
TRBV27	.	.	TRBJ2-7	TGTGCCAGCAAGAGGGACGGACCAGCTTACGAGCAGTACTTC	CASKRDGPAYEQYF
TRBV28	TRBD1	once	TRBJ1-5	TGTGCCAGCGCCCTCCCGGACAGGGTTTCTTGGGGCAATCAGCCCCAGCATTTT	CASALPDRVSWGNQPQHF
TRBV15	TRBD1	.	TRBJ1-5	TGTGCCACCAGGGACCTAGGGGGCAACCAGCCCCAGCATTTT	CATRDLGGNQPQHF